Below, 25 T cell receptor beta chains from the same sample are listed, as sequenced in a study of T cell repertoires in cytomegalovirus infection. Their target antigens are unknown. TCRdb processed the reads anew with MiXCR; each CDR3 protein has one entry. Here the sample spans some 900,000 distinct CDR3 sequences, about 30% being singletons. The sequences come from cultured CD8+ T cells from PBMCs, collected from culture after CMV antigen stimulation. The receptors were gathered from a human donor in good health (CMV status not recorded). Some clones in this sample may be carry-over from other donors' samples.

This clonotype was recorded many times. The chain combines TRBV7-6 with TRBJ1-1; perhaps TRBD1 as D (6 bases). From germline, CDR1 is SGHVS and CDR2 FNYEAQ. This CDR3 is 14 amino acids long. Trimming stripped 5 bases from V and 1 base from J, with 11 bases between. CDR3 DNA: TGTGCCAGCAGCCGAATGACAGGGAACACTGAAGCTTTCTTT. Translated: CASSRMTGNTEAFF.

This clonotype has only a few counts. This chain joins TRBV6-5 and TRBJ1-1; D is undetermined. CDR1 is MNHEY and CDR2 is SVGAGI in the germline V gene. With 2 bases removed from V and 0 bases from J, the gap between germline ends came to 10 bases. This CDR3 region has 15 residues. CDR3 protein: CASSYGRALNTEAFF. CDR3 coding DNA: TGTGCCAGCAGTTACGGTAGGGCTTTGAACACTGAAGCTTTCTTT.

V and J are TRBV7-6 and TRBJ2-5; the D gene is possibly TRBD2 (5 bases). V was cut by 3 bases and J by 5 bases, with 16 bases left in between. There are 15 residues in the CDR3. The germline gives CDR1 SGHVS, CDR2 FNYEAQ. CDR3 sequence (DNA): TGTGCCAGCAGCTTCCTAGCTACGGATCAGGAGACCCAGTACTTC. It yields the protein CASSFLATDQETQYF.

CDR3 in DNA: TGTGCCAGCAGCTTCCTCTCGGGCACGAACACCGGGGAGCTGTTTTTT. Amino acid sequence: CASSFLSGTNTGELFF. The V and J genes are TRBV7-9 and TRBJ2-2; no clear D. CDR3 length: 16 amino acids. Between the trimmed V and J ends, which lost 3 bases and 0 bases, there was a span of 11 bases. Germline CDR1 SEHNR, CDR2 FQNEAQ (reference sequence).

In this sample, this clonotype turned up a few times. The gene calls are TRBV7-9 and TRBJ2-7; 11 bases fit TRBD2. The J segment lost 5 bases and the V segment lost 3 bases, leaving 6 bases of the junction unmatched. This CDR3 is built from 15 residues. Germline-derived CDR1 and CDR2 are SEHNR and FQNEAQ (reference sequence). The CDR3 reads CASSFLSSGGHEQYF. CDR3 DNA sequence: TGTGCCAGCAGCTTTTTGTCTAGCGGGGGGCACGAGCAGTACTTC.

The chain recombines TRBV7-9 with TRBJ2-5; 7 bases fit TRBD2. The germline CDR1 and CDR2 sequences are SEHNR and FQNEAQ (reference sequence). This CDR3 comprises 17 residues. V gave up 5 bases and J gave up 2 bases; unmatched junction bases: 14. The CDR3 sequence: CASSHGWGGKRQETQYF. The CDR3 DNA follows: TGTGCCAGCAGCCACGGTTGGGGGGGGAAGCGGCAAGAGACCCAGTACTTC.

This clonotype was picked up a small number of times. V is TRBV4-1 and J is TRBJ2-5, with a tentative D call TRBD1 (6 bases). The V end was cut by 4 bases, the J end by 1 base, with 13 bases between. This CDR3 is 15 amino acids long. Germline values: CDR1 MGHRA, CDR2 YSYEKL. CDR3 protein: CASSLPDRSQETQYF. DNA for the CDR3: TGCGCCAGCAGCCTGCCGGACAGATCCCAAGAGACCCAGTACTTC.

The V call is TRBV5-1, the J call TRBJ2-7, with 9 bases aligning to TRBD1. The CDR3 has 16 residues. Germline V gene lookup returns CDR1 SGHRS and CDR2 YFSETQ. Trimming at V came to 0 bases and at J to 2 bases, leaving 6 bases not matched to a gene. This chain's CDR3 is CASSLDPGQGAYEQYF. The CDR3 DNA is TGCGCCAGCAGCTTGGACCCGGGACAGGGAGCCTACGAGCAGTACTTC.

This clonotype was recorded many times. The chain couples TRBV12-3 or TRBV12-4 to TRBJ2-1; D gene ambiguous. The CDR3 is 13 amino acids. Trimming shortened V by 6 bases and J by 0 bases, and 6 bases separated the two germline ends. The CDR3 loop reads CASSRASYNEQFF. CDR3 DNA: TGTGCCAGCAGCCGGGCCTCCTACAATGAGCAGTTCTTC.

This clonotype was observed a handful of times. The chain links TRBV20-1 to TRBJ1-5, with D possibly being TRBD1 (5 bases). The V end was cut by 4 bases, the J end by 12 bases, with 10 bases between. The CDR3 totals 10 residues. Germline values: CDR1 DFQATT, CDR2 SNEGSKA (reference sequence). Here the CDR3 reads CSATQGNQHF. The DNA for the CDR3 is TGCAGTGCTACCCAGGGTAACCAGCATTTT.

The CDR3: CASRGGPGHLYNEQFF. The CDR3 nucleotides are TGTGCCAGCAGAGGGGGGCCGGGACACCTATACAATGAGCAGTTCTTC. This chain links TRBV27 with TRBJ2-1; D could derive from TRBD1 or TRBD2 (6 bases each). V was pared by 6 bases and J by 4 bases, with 19 bases between. The germline V gene encodes CDR1 MNHEY and CDR2 SMNVEV (reference sequence). The CDR3 extends over 16 amino acids.

There are a few counts of this clonotype. The rearrangement joins TRBV27 to TRBJ1-2, with a weak D call TRBD1 (6 bases). There are 13 residues in the CDR3. Germline loops: CDR1 MNHEY, CDR2 SMNVEV (reference sequence). Trimming cost V 5 bases and J 4 bases, with 11 bases left between them. CDR3 amino acids: CASSRQDSYGYTF. CDR3 coding DNA: TGTGCCAGCAGTCGACAGGATTCCTATGGCTACACCTTC.

This sequence joins TRBV7-3 and TRBJ1-1, with D unclear. V was cut by 0 bases and J by 0 bases, with 14 bases left in between. CDR3 length equals 17 residues. Germline V CDR1 and CDR2: SGHTA, FQGTGA. CDR3 region: CASSLTSGWLMNTEAFF. CDR3 nucleotide sequence: TGTGCCAGCAGCTTAACGTCTGGGTGGTTGATGAACACTGAAGCTTTCTTT. Looking up the rest from reference TRBV7-3 and TRBJ1-1 gives the full variable domain: GAGVSQTPSNKVTEKGKYVELRCDPISGHTALYWYRQSLGQGPEFLIYFQGTGAADDSGLPNDRFFAVRPEGSVSTLKIQRTERGDSAVYLCASSLTSGWLMNTEAFFGQGTRLTVV.

This chain links TRBV7-2 with TRBJ1-5, with 12 bases fitting TRBD1. V lost 1 base, J lost 8 bases, and 6 bases stayed unmatched. From germline, CDR1 is SGHTA and CDR2 FQGNSA. CDR3 length: 16 amino acids. CDR3 bases: TGTGCCAGCAGCTTAGGGGACAGGGGGCTTGCGGAGCCCCAGCATTTT. It is translated as CASSLGDRGLAEPQHF.

In the case of this clonotype: The junction departs from the called germline gene at one end, perhaps through a read error. The V gene is TRBV7-3, the J gene TRBJ1-1; D not certain. This CDR3 spans 16 amino acids. Germline V gene sequence: CDR1 SGHTA, CDR2 FQGTGA. CDR3 in DNA: TGTGCCAGCAGCTCAGCTGGTTCGGGTGCAGCCACTGAAGCTTACTTT. Its protein is CASSSAGSGAATEAYF.

This clonotype was counted only a few times. The chain recombines TRBV5-6 with TRBJ1-4, with D tentatively TRBD1 (6 bases). Germline V CDR1 and CDR2: SGHDT, YYEEEE. The germline V and J ends were trimmed by 4 bases and 0 bases, with 13 bases remaining between them. CDR3 length: 16 amino acids. The CDR3 is CASSLEGHTTNEKLFF. CDR3 sequence (DNA): TGTGCCAGCAGCCTGGAGGGACATACAACTAATGAAAAACTGTTTTTT.

This clonotype came up a few times. The CDR3 region has the DNA TGTGCCAGCAGTCCCTGGGGCAAGCGGGGGGGCCGTAGGGATACGCAGTATTTT. It codes for CASSPWGKRGGRRDTQYF. The chain is built from TRBV28 and TRBJ2-3, with 10 bases lining up with TRBD2. This CDR3 is built from 18 residues. Germline-derived CDR1 and CDR2 are MDHEN and SYDVKM. Germline trimming cut 5 bases from V and 6 bases from J; bases unmatched to any gene: 17.

This sequence joins TRBV10-1 and TRBJ1-1; D gene ambiguous. Per the germline V gene, CDR1 is WNHNN and CDR2 is SYGVQD (reference sequence). Between the trimmed V and J ends, which lost 3 bases and 7 bases, there was a span of 9 bases. The CDR3 spans 12 residues. The CDR3 is CASSDHSGEAFF. DNA of the CDR3: TGCGCCAGCAGTGACCACAGCGGTGAAGCTTTCTTT.

The chain couples TRBV6-2 or TRBV6-3 to TRBJ2-1; a possible D gene is TRBD2 (5 bases). From germline, CDR1 is MNHEY and CDR2 SVGEGT. V was trimmed by 2 bases and J by 9 bases, leaving 11 bases between them. This CDR3 comprises 13 residues. As DNA, the CDR3 is TGTGCCAGCAGTTACCCGGGGAGAATTGAGCAGTTCTTC. Translating gives CASSYPGRIEQFF.

This clonotype was observed a few times. The genes are TRBV12-3 or TRBV12-4 and TRBJ2-2, with 7 bases fitting TRBD1. This CDR3 has 15 amino acids. Trimming at V came to 3 bases and at J to 6 bases, leaving 7 bases not matched to a gene. The CDR3 DNA reads TGTGCCAGCAGTTTGAGGGCAGGGGGACCCGGGGAGCTGTTTTTT. It specifies CASSLRAGGPGELFF.

This clonotype was counted a few times. CDR3 DNA sequence: TGTGCCAGCAGCTTAGAACTAGTTTGGCCCACCGGGGAGCTGTTTTTT. It translates to CASSLELVWPTGELFF. J is TRBJ2-2 and V is TRBV7-9; maybe TRBD2 (5 bases). The length of the CDR3 is 16 residues. Germline lookup yields CDR1 SEHNR and CDR2 FQNEAQ (reference sequence). The germline V and J ends were trimmed by 1 base and 4 bases, with 13 bases remaining between them.

This clonotype was observed many times. The rearrangement uses TRBV12-3 or TRBV12-4 and TRBJ2-3; D remains unclear. The CDR3 spans 14 residues. The V end lost 8 bases, the J end lost 5 bases, and 17 bases lay between the germline ends. This chain's CDR3 is CASSSAPEEDTQYF. Here the CDR3 DNA reads TGTGCCAGCTCATCGGCCCCTGAGGAAGATACGCAGTATTTT.

The chain uses TRBV7-8 and TRBJ1-4; no clear D. Germline CDR1 reads SGHVS; CDR2 reads FQNEAQ. Trimming removed 3 bases from V and 8 bases from J, with 10 bases in between. CDR3 size: 13 residues. The CDR3 loop reads CASSLGREEKLFF. The CDR3 region has the DNA TGTGCCAGCAGCTTGGGCCGGGAAGAAAAACTGTTTTTT. The full variable domain, with the rest looked up from reference TRBV7-8 and TRBJ1-4, is GAGVSQSPRYKVAKRGQDVALRCDPISGHVSLFWYQQALGQGPEFLTYFQNEAQLDKSGLPSDRFFAERPEGSVSTLKIQRTQQEDSAVYLCASSLGREEKLFFGSGTQLSVL.

The table lists this clonotype with a few counts. The chain carries TRBV20-1 and TRBJ1-6; 7 nucleotides align to TRBD1. The CDR3 spans 16 residues. The germline V gene encodes CDR1 DFQATT and CDR2 SNEGSKA (reference sequence). V lost 6 bases and J lost 1; bases outside the gene matches: 9. This CDR3 is CSATHRGESYNSPLHF. The CDR3 DNA is TGCAGTGCAACACACAGGGGAGAATCCTATAATTCACCCCTCCACTTT.

This clonotype was observed a handful of times. The rearrangement links TRBV27 to TRBJ1-1; D may be TRBD1 (5 bases). V lost 0 bases, J lost 5 bases, and 16 bases lay in between. The CDR3 length is 16 residues. Germline assignment: CDR1 MNHEY and CDR2 SMNVEV (reference sequence). The CDR3 region is CASSLSAGIGTTEAFF. The CDR3 DNA reads as TGTGCCAGCAGTTTATCGGCAGGGATTGGGACTACTGAAGCTTTCTTT.